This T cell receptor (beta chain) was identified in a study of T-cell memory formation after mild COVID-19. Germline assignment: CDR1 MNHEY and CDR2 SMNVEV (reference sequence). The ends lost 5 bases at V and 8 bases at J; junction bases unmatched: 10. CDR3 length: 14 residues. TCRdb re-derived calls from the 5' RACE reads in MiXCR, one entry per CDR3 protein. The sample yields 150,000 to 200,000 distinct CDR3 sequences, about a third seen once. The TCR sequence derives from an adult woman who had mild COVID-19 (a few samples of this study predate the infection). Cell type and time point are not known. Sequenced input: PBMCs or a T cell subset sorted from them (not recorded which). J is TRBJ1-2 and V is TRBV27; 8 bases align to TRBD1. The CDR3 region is CASSVDRGTGGYTF. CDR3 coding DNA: TGTGCCAGCAGTGTTGACAGGGGAACGGGAGGCTACACCTTC.